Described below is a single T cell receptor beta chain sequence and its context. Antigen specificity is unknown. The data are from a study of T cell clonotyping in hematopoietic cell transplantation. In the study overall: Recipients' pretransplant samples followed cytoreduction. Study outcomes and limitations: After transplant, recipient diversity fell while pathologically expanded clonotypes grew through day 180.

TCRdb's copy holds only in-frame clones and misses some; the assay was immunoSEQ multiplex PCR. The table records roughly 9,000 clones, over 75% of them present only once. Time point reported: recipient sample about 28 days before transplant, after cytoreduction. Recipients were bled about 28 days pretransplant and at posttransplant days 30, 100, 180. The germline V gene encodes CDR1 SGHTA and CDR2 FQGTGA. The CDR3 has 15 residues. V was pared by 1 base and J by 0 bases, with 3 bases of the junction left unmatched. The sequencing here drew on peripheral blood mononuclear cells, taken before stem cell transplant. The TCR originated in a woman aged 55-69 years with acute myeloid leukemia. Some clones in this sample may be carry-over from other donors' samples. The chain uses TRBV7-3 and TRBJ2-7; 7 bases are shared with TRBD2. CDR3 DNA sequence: TGTGCCAGCAGCTTAAATGGCGGGGGCTCCTACGAGCAGTACTTC. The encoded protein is CASSLNGGGSYEQYF.